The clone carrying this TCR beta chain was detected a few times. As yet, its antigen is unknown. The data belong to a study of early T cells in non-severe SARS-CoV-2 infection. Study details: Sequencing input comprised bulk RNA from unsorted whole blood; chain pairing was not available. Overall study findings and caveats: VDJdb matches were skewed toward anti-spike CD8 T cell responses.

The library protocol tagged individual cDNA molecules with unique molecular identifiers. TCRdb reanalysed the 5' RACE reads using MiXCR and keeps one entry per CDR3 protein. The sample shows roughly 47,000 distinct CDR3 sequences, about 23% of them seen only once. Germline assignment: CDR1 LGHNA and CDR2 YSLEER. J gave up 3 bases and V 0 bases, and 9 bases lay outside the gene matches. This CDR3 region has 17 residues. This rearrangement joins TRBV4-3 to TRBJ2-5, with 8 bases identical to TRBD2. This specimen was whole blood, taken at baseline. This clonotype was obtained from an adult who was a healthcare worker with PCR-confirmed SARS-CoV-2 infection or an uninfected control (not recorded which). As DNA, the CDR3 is TGCGCCAGCAGCCAAGATCCGGCGGGGGGCCGGAAAGAGACCCAGTACTTC. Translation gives CASSQDPAGGRKETQYF.